The rows below give T cell receptor beta chains drawn from one sample of a study of blood T cell repertoires in COVID-19. Produced via immunoSEQ multiplex PCR; TCRdb's table is partial and in-frame only. The sample shows some 260,000 clones, about 89% of them seen only once. Sequences were obtained from PBMCs or T cells enriched from blood (not recorded which). Receptors were obtained from a man aged 40-49 years who had recovered from COVID-19. CDR3s include the opening cysteine and the closing phenylalanine or tryptophan. A D gene is named only where the DNA matches it firmly. Size values are once, few and many counts, or a class for expanded clones, and some rows have none.

cdr3_length j_call v_call d_call clone_size cdr3_nt cdr3_aa
16 TRBJ2-3 TRBV6-1 . . TGTGCCAGCAGTGAGTCTTTAGGGGCGGGCACAGATACGCAGTATTTT CASSESLGAGTDTQYF
14 TRBJ1-5 TRBV2 TRBD1 . TGTGCCAGCAGGCCAGGGGGTCGGTATCAGCCCCAGCATTTT CASRPGGRYQPQHF
15 TRBJ1-1 TRBV19 TRBD1 once TGTGCCAGCAGAGACAGGGCCTACATGAACACTGAAGCTTTCTTT CASRDRAYMNTEAFF
11 TRBJ2-1 TRBV18 TRBD2 . TGTGCCAGCTCACTTTTGGGGGGGAAGTTCTTC CASSLLGGKFF
17 TRBJ1-5 TRBV4-2 TRBD1 . TGTGCCAGCAGCCAAGACTATACGACAGGGAACAATCAGCCCCAGCATTTT CASSQDYTTGNNQPQHF
14 TRBJ1-1 TRBV9 . once TGTGCCAGCAGCGTAGGGCCTCAAACGACTGAAGCTTTCTTT CASSVGPQTTEAFF
12 TRBJ1-1 TRBV25-1 . . TGTGCCAGCAGTGATATGAACACTGAAGCTTTCTTT CASSDMNTEAFF
14 TRBJ2-2 TRBV7-6 . once TGTGCCAGCAGTTCAGGGGGGTGGTCCGGGGAGCTGTTTTTT CASSSGGWSGELFF
15 TRBJ1-1 TRBV5-6 TRBD1 once TGTGCCAGCAGCCTCGGGACAGGGGGTTCTGATGAAGCTTTCTTT CASSLGTGGSDEAFF
18 TRBJ2-1 TRBV4-3 TRBD2 . TGCGCCAGCAGCCCCCTGATAGGGACTAGCGGTACCTACAATGAGCGGTTCTTC CASSPLIGTSGTYNERFF